The 15 T cell receptor beta chains presented below share a single source sample, sequenced in a study of a mutant IDH1 vaccine in newly diagnosed glioma (dated by TCRdb to the early 2020s). Their antigens are not known. The time point label here, explained by the study, means: week 11, during vaccination. A 20-mer mutant IDH1 peptide at 300 micrograms in Montanide made up each vaccine dose, which was injected subcutaneously together with topical imiquimod. Library preparation employed the immunoSEQ multiplex PCR assay. TCRdb retrieved this table from immuneACCESS and kept in-frame rearrangements only. Not all clones are present; in checked studies, unresolved V genes account for under half, and no reason is known for the remainder. This sample lists roughly 110,000 clones; 90% were detected once. The leading ten clones occupy 0.55% to 0.7% of the sample. Here the sequenced sample was PBMCs, taken from a glioma patient whose treatment included an IDH1 peptide vaccine. These receptors all stem from a woman aged 45-65 years with glioma.

The chain joins TRBV6-6 to TRBJ2-7; D remains unclear. The CDR3 length is 13 residues. CDR1 is MNHNY, CDR2 SVGAGI, per germline (reference sequence). Trimming removed 4 bases from V and 1 base from J, with 8 bases in between. CDR3 region: CASSLAHSYEQYF. CDR3 coding DNA: TGTGCCAGCAGTTTGGCACATTCCTACGAGCAGTACTTC.

The rearrangement links TRBV7-2 to TRBJ2-7, with D perhaps matching TRBD1 or TRBD2 (7 bases each). Germline V CDR1 and CDR2: SGHTA, FQGNSA. The length of the CDR3 is 14 residues. Trimming pared 3 bases from V and 2 bases from J, leaving 11 bases between. The CDR3 sequence is CASSFQGGAYEQYF. The DNA of the CDR3 is TGTGCCAGCAGCTTTCAGGGGGGGGCCTACGAGCAGTACTTC.

V is TRBV28 and J is TRBJ2-7; 7 nucleotides agree with TRBD2. Per germline, CDR1 MDHEN and CDR2 SYDVKM. This CDR3 is 14 amino acids long. J gave up 4 bases and V 8 bases, and 11 bases lay outside the gene matches. CDR3 protein: CASLSGGRSYEQYF. CDR3 sequence (DNA): TGTGCCAGCCTTTCCGGCGGGAGATCTTACGAGCAGTACTTC.

V is TRBV6-5 and J is TRBJ2-7; weak D call: TRBD2 (5 bases). The germline CDR1 and CDR2 sequences are MNHEY and SVGAGI. The ends were cut back, 2 bases at V and 3 bases at J, with 11 bases in the middle. The CDR3 totals 14 residues. The CDR3, as DNA: TGTGCCAGCAGTTACACGGACTCGCACTACGAGCAGTACTTC. This gives the protein CASSYTDSHYEQYF.

Only one count was recorded for this clone. This chain joins TRBV28 and TRBJ2-5; 12 bases line up with TRBD1. V shed 5 bases, J shed 7 bases, and the junction held 11 bases outside the gene matches. Germline V gene lookup returns CDR1 MDHEN and CDR2 SYDVKM. The CDR3 is 16 amino acids. Here the CDR3 reads CASSPGTGGGRGTQYF. CDR3 in DNA: TGTGCCAGCAGTCCCGGGACAGGGGGCGGTAGGGGGACCCAGTACTTC.

J is TRBJ2-5 and V is TRBV12-5; perhaps TRBD2 as D (6 bases). The CDR3 loop spans 14 amino acids. V dropped 0 bases and J dropped 4 bases, with 9 bases sitting between them. Per the germline V gene, CDR1 is LGHNT and CDR2 is FRNRAP. The DNA of the CDR3 is TGTGCTAGTGGTTTGGTACGGAGGGGAGAGACCCAGTACTTC. Its translation is CASGLVRRGETQYF.

The V and J genes are TRBV7-9 and TRBJ2-2; 9 bases fit TRBD1. J gave up 4 bases and V 7 bases, and 10 bases lay outside the gene matches. Germline CDR1 SEHNR, CDR2 FQNEAQ (reference sequence). This CDR3 has 16 amino acids. CDR3 in amino acids: CASTYPGDRVTGELFF. CDR3 bases: TGTGCCAGCACGTACCCCGGGGACAGGGTCACCGGGGAGCTGTTTTTT.

The rearrangement uses TRBV7-9 and TRBJ1-2, with D tentatively TRBD1 (6 bases). Germline V gene data show CDR1 as SEHNR and CDR2 as FQNEAQ (reference sequence). Between the trimmed V and J ends, which lost 5 bases and 5 bases, there was a span of 12 bases. This CDR3 contains 13 residues. The CDR3 nucleotides read TGTGCCAGCAGCCGGAAGGGGGGGTATGGCTACACCTTC. The encoded protein is CASSRKGGYGYTF.

V gene TRBV9 combines with J gene TRBJ2-5; 10 bases match TRBD2. The end of the DNA fits TRBJ2-7 better, so the J call may be wrong. Germline assignment: CDR1 SGDLS and CDR2 YYNGEE. This CDR3 comprises 18 residues. CDR3 DNA: TGTGCCAGCAGCGACTCGATAGCGGGAGGCCCAAGCTCCTACGAGCAGTACTTC. It encodes CASSDSIAGGPSSYEQYF.

V is TRBV18 and J is TRBJ2-3; no reliable D call. This CDR3 is 14 amino acids long. Per the germline V gene, CDR1 is KGHSH and CDR2 is LQKENI. V lost 2 bases to trimming and J lost 5 bases, with 11 bases between them. The CDR3 region has the DNA TGTGCCAGCTCACCAGCTGGGGTCGTAGATACGCAGTATTTT. Translation: CASSPAGVVDTQYF.

This chain uses TRBV19 with TRBJ2-5, with 8 bases identical to TRBD1. The J call may be faulty, since TRBJ2-7 better matches the DNA end. Germline loops: CDR1 LNHDA, CDR2 SQIVND (reference sequence). This CDR3 has 12 residues. Here the CDR3 reads CATRQGRHEQYF. CDR3 sequence (DNA): TGTGCGACGCGACAGGGGCGGCACGAGCAGTACTTC.

The chain couples TRBV28 to TRBJ2-2, with D perhaps matching TRBD2 (5 bases). With 3 bases removed from V and 4 bases from J, the gap between germline ends came to 9 bases. Germline V CDR1 and CDR2: MDHEN, SYDVKM. This CDR3 has 14 residues. The CDR3 DNA reads as TGTGCCAGCAGTTTCAGCCGGGGCACCGGGGAGCTGTTTTTT. It codes for CASSFSRGTGELFF.

V usage is TRBV15 and J usage is TRBJ2-7, with D unclear. Germline CDR1 is LNHNV and CDR2 is YYDKDF (reference sequence). There are 13 residues in the CDR3. Trimming left V 3 bases short and J 7 bases short, with 13 bases between. CDR3 in amino acids: CATSSTWVGEQYF. The CDR3 DNA sequence: TGTGCCACCAGCAGCACGTGGGTGGGGGAGCAGTACTTC.

The chain carries TRBV28 and TRBJ2-5; the D is unclear. The CDR3 consists of 16 residues. Looked up from germline, CDR1 is MDHEN and CDR2 is SYDVKM. The V gene lost 5 bases and the J gene lost 2 bases, with 18 bases spanning the gap. The CDR3 region is CASSPPGAAFQETQYF. The CDR3 DNA reads as TGTGCCAGCAGTCCCCCCGGAGCAGCTTTTCAAGAGACCCAGTACTTC.

CDR3 DNA sequence: TGTGCCAGCAGCTCTGGACTAGCGGGAGGCGGGTTCTTC. It encodes CASSSGLAGGGFF. The V call is TRBV5-6, the J call TRBJ2-1; 14 bases map to TRBD2. With V trimmed by 3 bases and J by 15 bases, 5 bases remained unmatched. This CDR3 contains 13 residues. The germline CDR1 and CDR2 sequences are SGHDT and YYEEEE.